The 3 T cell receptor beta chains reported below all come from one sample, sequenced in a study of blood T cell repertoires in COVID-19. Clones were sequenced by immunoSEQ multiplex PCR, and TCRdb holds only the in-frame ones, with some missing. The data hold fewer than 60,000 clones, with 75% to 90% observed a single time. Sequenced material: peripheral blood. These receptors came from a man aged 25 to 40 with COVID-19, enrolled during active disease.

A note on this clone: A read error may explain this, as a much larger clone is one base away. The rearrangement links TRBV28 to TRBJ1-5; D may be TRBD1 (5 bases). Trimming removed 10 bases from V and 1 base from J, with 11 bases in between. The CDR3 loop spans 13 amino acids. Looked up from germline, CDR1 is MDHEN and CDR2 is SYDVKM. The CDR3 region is CATKAGSNQPQHF. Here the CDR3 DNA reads TGTGCCACCAAGGCAGGGAGCAATCAGCCCCAGCATTTT. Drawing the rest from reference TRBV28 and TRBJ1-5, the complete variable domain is DVKVTQSSRYLVKRTGEKVFLECVQDMDHENMFWYRQDPGLGLRLIYFSYDVKMKEKGDIPEGYSVSREKKERFSLILESASTNQTSMYLCATKAGSNQPQHFGDGTRLSIL.

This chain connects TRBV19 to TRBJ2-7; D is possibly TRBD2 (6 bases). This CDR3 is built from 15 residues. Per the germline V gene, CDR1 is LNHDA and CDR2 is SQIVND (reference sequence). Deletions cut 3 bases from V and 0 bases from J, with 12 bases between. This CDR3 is CASSMGGGFSYEQYF. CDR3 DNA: TGTGCCAGTAGTATGGGGGGAGGCTTCTCCTACGAGCAGTACTTC.

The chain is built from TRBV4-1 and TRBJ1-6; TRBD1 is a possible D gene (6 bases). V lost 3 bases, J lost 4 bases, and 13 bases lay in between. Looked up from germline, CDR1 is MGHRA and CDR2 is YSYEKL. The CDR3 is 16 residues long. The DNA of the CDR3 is TGCGCCAGCAGCCATCAAGGACAGCAATATAATTCACCCCTCCACTTT. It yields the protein CASSHQGQQYNSPLHF.